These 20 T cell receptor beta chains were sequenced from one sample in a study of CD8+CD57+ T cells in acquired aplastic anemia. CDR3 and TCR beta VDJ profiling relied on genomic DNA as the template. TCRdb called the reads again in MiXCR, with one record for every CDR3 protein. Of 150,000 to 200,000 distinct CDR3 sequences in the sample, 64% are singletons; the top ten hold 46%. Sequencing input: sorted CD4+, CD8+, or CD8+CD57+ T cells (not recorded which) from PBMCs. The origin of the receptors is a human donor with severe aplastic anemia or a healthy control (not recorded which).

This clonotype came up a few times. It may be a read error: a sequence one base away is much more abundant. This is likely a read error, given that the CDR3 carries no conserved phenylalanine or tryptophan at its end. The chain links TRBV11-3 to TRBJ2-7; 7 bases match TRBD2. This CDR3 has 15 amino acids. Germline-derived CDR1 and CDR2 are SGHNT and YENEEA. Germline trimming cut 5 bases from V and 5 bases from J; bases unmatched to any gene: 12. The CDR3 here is CASSATSGGGNEQYS. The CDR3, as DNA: TGTGCCAGCAGCGCAACCTCTGGCGGGGGTAACGAGCAGTACTCC.

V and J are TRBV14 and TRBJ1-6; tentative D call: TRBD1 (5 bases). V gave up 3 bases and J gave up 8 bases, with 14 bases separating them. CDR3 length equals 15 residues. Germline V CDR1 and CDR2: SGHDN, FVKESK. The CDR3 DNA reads TGTGCCAGCAGCCATAGGCAGGGCCAAGATTCACCCCTCCACTTT. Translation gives CASSHRQGQDSPLHF.

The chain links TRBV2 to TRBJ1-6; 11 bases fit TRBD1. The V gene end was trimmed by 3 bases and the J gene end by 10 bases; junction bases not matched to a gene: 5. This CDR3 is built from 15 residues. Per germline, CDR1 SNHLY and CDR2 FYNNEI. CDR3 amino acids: CASSEGTGGRSPLHF. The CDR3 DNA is TGTGCCAGCAGTGAGGGGACAGGGGGTAGGTCACCCCTCCACTTT.

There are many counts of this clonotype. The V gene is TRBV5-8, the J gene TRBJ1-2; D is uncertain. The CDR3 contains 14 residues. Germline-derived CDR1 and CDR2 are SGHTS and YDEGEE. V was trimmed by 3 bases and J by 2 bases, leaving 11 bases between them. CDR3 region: CASSSDGVNYGYTF. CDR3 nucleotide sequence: TGTGCCAGCAGCTCGGACGGAGTCAACTATGGCTACACCTTC. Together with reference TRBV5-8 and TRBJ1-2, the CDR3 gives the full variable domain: EAGVTQSPTHLIKTRGQQATLRCSPISGHTSVYWYQQALGLGLQFLLWYDEGEERNRGNFPPRFSGRQFPNYSSELNVNALELEDSALYLCASSSDGVNYGYTFGSGTRLTVV.

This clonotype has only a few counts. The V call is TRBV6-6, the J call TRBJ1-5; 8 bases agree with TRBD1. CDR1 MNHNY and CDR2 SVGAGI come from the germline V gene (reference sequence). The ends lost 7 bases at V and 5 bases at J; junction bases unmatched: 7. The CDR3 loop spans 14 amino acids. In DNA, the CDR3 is TGTGCCAGCACCAGCGCACAGGGGGATCAGCCCCAGCATTTT. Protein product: CASTSAQGDQPQHF.

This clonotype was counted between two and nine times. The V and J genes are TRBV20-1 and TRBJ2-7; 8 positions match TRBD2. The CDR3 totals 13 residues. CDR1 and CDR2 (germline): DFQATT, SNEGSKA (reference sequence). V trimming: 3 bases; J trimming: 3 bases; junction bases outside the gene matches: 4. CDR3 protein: CSASGRVVYEQYF. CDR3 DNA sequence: TGCAGTGCTAGCGGGAGGGTAGTCTACGAGCAGTACTTC.

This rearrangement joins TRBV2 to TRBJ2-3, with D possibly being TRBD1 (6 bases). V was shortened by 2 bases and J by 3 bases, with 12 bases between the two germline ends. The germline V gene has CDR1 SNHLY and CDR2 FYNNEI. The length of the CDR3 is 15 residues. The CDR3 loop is CASSENRDRTDTQYF. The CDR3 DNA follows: TGTGCCAGCAGTGAAAACAGGGATCGGACAGATACGCAGTATTTT.

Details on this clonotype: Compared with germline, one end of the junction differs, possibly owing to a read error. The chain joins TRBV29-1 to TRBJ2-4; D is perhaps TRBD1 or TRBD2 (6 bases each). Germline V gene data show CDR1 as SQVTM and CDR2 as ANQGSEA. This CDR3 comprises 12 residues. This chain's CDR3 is CSVDGGQNTQYF. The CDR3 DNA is TGCAGCGTTGATGGGGGGCAAAACACTCAGTACTTC.

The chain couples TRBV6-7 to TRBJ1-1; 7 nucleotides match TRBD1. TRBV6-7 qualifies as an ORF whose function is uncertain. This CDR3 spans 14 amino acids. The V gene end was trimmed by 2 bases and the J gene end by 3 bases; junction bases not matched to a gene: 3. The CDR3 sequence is CASSYTGVHTEAFF. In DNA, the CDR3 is TGTGCCAGCAGTTACACAGGGGTGCACACTGAAGCTTTCTTT.

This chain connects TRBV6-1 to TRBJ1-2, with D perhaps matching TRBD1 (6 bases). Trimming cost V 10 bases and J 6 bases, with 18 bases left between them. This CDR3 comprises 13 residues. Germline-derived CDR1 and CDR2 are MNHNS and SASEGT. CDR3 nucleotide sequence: TGTGCCACGGGGGGCAGGGGTGAGGATGGCTACACCTTC. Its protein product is CATGGRGEDGYTF.

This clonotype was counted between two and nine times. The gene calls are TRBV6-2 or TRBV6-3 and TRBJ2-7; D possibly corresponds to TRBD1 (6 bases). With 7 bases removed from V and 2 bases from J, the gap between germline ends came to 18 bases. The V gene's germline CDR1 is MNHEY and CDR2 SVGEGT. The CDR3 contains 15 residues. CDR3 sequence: CASIDGTHAAYEQYF. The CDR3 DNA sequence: TGTGCCAGCATTGACGGGACACATGCTGCCTACGAGCAGTACTTC.

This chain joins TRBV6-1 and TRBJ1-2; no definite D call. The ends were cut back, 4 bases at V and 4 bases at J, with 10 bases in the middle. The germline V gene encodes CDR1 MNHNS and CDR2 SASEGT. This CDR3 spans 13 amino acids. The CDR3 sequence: CASSGRPSYGYTF. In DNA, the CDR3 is TGTGCCAGCAGTGGCCGTCCCAGCTATGGCTACACCTTC.

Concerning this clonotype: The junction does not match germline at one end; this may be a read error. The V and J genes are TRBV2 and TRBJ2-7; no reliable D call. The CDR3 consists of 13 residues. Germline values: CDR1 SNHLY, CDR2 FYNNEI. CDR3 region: CAMTVTSSFEQYF. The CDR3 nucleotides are TGTGCCATGACTGTGACGAGCTCCTTCGAGCAGTACTTC.

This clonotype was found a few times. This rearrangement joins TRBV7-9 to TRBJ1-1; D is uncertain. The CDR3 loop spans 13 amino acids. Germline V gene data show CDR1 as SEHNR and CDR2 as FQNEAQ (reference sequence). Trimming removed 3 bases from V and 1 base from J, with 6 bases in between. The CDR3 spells CASSFGTNTEAFF. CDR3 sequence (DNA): TGTGCCAGCAGCTTCGGTACGAACACTGAAGCTTTCTTT.

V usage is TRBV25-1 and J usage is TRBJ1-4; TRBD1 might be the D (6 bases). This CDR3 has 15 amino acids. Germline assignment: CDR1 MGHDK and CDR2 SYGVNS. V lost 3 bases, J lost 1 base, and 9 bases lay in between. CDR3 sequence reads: CASSDPRGTNEKLFF. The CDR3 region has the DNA TGTGCCAGCAGTGATCCCAGGGGAACTAATGAAAAACTGTTTTTT.

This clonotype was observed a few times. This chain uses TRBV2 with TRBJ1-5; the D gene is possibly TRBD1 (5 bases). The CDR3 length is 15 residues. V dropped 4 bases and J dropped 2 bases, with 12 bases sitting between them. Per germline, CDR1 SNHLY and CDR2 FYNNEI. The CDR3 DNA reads TGTGCCAGCAGTGGGGAGGGGATACGCAATCAGCCCCAGCATTTT. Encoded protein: CASSGEGIRNQPQHF.

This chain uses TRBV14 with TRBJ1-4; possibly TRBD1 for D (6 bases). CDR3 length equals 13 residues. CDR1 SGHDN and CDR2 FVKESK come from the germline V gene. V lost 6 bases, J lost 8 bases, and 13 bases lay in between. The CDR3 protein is CASSYRDGEKLFF. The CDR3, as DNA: TGTGCCAGCAGTTACAGGGACGGCGAAAAACTGTTTTTT.

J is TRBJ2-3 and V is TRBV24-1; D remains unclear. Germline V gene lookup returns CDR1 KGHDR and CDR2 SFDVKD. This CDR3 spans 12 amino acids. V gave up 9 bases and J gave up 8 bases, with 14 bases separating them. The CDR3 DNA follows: TGTGCCACCCCCGATTCGCGGCCTACGCAGTATTTT. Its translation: CATPDSRPTQYF.

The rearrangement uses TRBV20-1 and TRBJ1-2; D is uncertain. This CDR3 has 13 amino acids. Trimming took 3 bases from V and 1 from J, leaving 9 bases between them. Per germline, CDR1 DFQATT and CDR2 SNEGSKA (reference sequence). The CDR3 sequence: CSARGSHNYGYTF. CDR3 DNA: TGCAGTGCTAGGGGCAGTCATAACTATGGCTACACCTTC.

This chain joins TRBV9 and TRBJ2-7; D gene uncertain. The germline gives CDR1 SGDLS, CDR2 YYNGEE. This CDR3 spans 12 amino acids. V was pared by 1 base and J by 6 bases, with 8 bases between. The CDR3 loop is CASSVLGSEQYF. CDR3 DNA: TGTGCCAGCAGCGTACTGGGTTCCGAGCAGTACTTC. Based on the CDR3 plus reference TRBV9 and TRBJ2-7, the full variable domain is DSGVTQTPKHLITATGQRVTLRCSPRSGDLSVYWYQQSLDQGLQFLIQYYNGEERAKGNILERFSAQQFPDLHSELNLSSLELGDSALYFCASSVLGSEQYFGPGTRLTVT.